The entry below describes one TCR beta chain. The antigen this receptor binds is unknown. Per-base quality was not reported, and no clone a single base away is much larger than it. These data belong to a study of T-cell memory formation after mild COVID-19 (dated by TCRdb to 2020 to 2023). Notes on the research overall: Most TCR sequence clusters were specific to one of the two donors. Two young, previously healthy adult volunteers, one female and one male, were included in the cohort. In a couple of donors, T-cell clones that expanded and contracted after mild COVID-19 were tracked by sequencing TCRalpha and TCRbeta repertoires over time.

Sequencing was carried out with an Illumina NovaSeq 6000. Using 5'RACE with constant-segment primers, TCRalpha and TCRbeta cDNA libraries were constructed, with sample barcodes and unique molecular identifiers added in the process. Trizol reagent was used to extract RNA from every sample. Libraries were amplified in two PCR steps, with a second sample barcode and Illumina TruSeq adapters added in the second step. The libraries were sequenced on an Illumina NovaSeq using 2 x 150 bp paired-end reads. In the source study's methods: The reads were demultiplexed and collapsed into UMI-guided consensus sequences using migec v1.2.7. Using mixcr v2.1.11, the UMI consensuses were aligned to TRA and TRB V and J templates and assembled into clonotypes. Clonotypes were classified as expanded or contracted when called significant by both edgeR and NoisET, with noise models trained on biological replicates. For edgeR calls, the cutoffs were a false discovery rate-adjusted p below 0.01 and a log2 fold-change threshold of 1. As an exploratory analysis of dynamics, max-normalized trajectories of the 1000 most abundant clonotypes were examined with PCA combined with hierarchical clustering. Each responding clone was given a CD4 or CD8 phenotype based on the CD4+ and CD8+ repertoires, which had been sequenced separately. Starting from the raw public reads, TCRdb applied fastp trimming at Q25, assembled clones with MiXCR and retained in-frame beta chains. Rows with a matching CDR3 protein are joined into one entry that keeps the most common DNA and genes. The V and J calls, along with clone size, are taken from TCRdb and not from the paper's own processing. The table for this sample lists hundreds of thousands of distinct CDR3 sequences; roughly 18% of them were counted only once. The ten largest clones capture around 11% of the sample.

PBMCs were isolated by Ficoll-Paque density gradient centrifugation. What the work shows at the level of the full study, not this receptor alone: The study covered only a couple of mild cases, and larger cohorts including severe cases with pre-infection samples were considered necessary. Contracting CD4+ clones were found mainly in CM and EM memory subsets, while CD8+ clones were enriched in EMRA. The detection of some responding clones in pre-infection memory suggests that pre-existing cross-reactive memory T cells joined the SARS-CoV-2 response. Balanced CD4/CD8 phenotypes were observed for clones contracting from day 15 to 85, whereas a bias towards CD4+ was observed for a second wave of clones expanding from day 15 to 37. The second-wave clones that peaked on day 37 were not confirmed to be SARS-CoV-2 specific.

Reading from cysteine to phenylalanine, the CDR3 counts 13 amino acids. Solely the CDR3 DNA is kept, with 39 bases framed from the first base. CDR1 and CDR2 (MNHNY, SVGAGI) derive from the germline V gene (reference sequence). Ends trimmed: V by 8 bases, J by 6 bases; bases unmatched to a gene: 4. Here the chain combines TRBV6-6 and TRBJ2-2, with 9 bases in between that match TRBD2. This TCR came from an adult woman who had mild COVID-19 (a few samples of this study predate the infection). The sample titles of this study are shuffled in the database, so cell type and time point are left out; the donor was told from shared clones. The sequencing input was PBMCs or a T cell subset sorted from them (not recorded which). In nucleotides, the sequence is TGTGCCAGCGGGGGACTAGCCCCCGGGGAGCTGTTTTTT. This sequence encodes CASGGLAPGELFF.